The TCR beta chain described here comes from a study of control samples from healthy donors and cancer patients. The data were produced by immunoSEQ multiplex PCR, yet TCRdb's version contains in-frame clones alone and is incomplete. The sample carries 130,000 or so clones, roughly 90% recorded once. The CDR3 covers 13 residues. V trimming: 6 bases; J trimming: 6 bases; junction bases outside the gene matches: 5. Germline V lookup: CDR1 SGHDT, CDR2 YYEEEE. This sequence was found in a man aged 50-60 years in good health. The sample comprised blood. The chain has TRBV5-6 and TRBJ1-2; 10 bases are shared with TRBD1. CDR3 DNA: TGTGCCAGCACCCGGGGACAGGGGCATGGCTACACCTTC. Its protein is CASTRGQGHGYTF.